The rows below give T cell receptor beta chains drawn from one sample of a study of OX40 agonist ivuxolimab in advanced cancers. Method: immunoSEQ multiplex PCR; TCRdb's copy keeps in-frame clones and lacks some. The sample has tens of thousands of clones; around four fifths are singletons. The sample in question was CD4+ or CD8+ T cells sorted from blood, obtained in a trial of the OX40 agonist ivuxolimab. Receptor source: an adult with an advanced solid tumor such as melanoma, head and neck, liver or kidney cancer. The CDR3 runs from the conserved cysteine through the conserved F or W. A D gene is named only where the DNA matches it firmly. Clone size is given for some rows only: seen once, a few or many times, or a class if the clone is expanded.

d_gene,v_gene,j_gene,abundance,CDR3nt,CDR3aa
.,TRBV2,TRBJ2-3,.,TGTGCCAGCAGCGACGGGGCGGGAAGGGGTACAGATACGCAGTATTTT,CASSDGAGRGTDTQYF
TRBD1,TRBV10-3,TRBJ2-7,.,TGTGCCATCAGCCACGGGGCGGGGACAGGGACCGAGCAGTACTTC,CAISHGAGTGTEQYF
TRBD2,TRBV5-4,TRBJ2-7,.,TGTGCCAGCAGCGTACTAGCGGGAGTAAAGGACGAGCAGTACTTC,CASSVLAGVKDEQYF
TRBD1,TRBV29-1,TRBJ2-5,.,TGCAGCGTACCACAGGGGCCCCAAGAGACCCAGTACTTC,CSVPQGPQETQYF
.,TRBV28,TRBJ1-2,once,TGTGCCAGCAGTTTAATAGATCGGATAGGTTCTAACTATGGCTACACCTTC,CASSLIDRIGSNYGYTF
TRBD1,TRBV6-6,TRBJ2-1,.,TGTGCCAGCAGTGTGACAGGGGACTCCTACAATGAGCAGTTCTTC,CASSVTGDSYNEQFF
TRBD2,TRBV11-3,TRBJ2-7,.,TGTGCCAGCAGCCCCCGGACTAGCCTATACGAGCAGTACTTC,CASSPRTSLYEQYF
.,TRBV12-2,TRBJ2-3,.,TGTGCAAGTCGCTTAGGGCTAGCCCCGCACACAGATACGCAGTATTTT,CASRLGLAPHTDTQYF
TRBD1,TRBV28,TRBJ1-2,once,TGTGCCAGCAGTTCAGGGGACAGGGGCTATGGCTACACCTTC,CASSSGDRGYGYTF
.,TRBV2,TRBJ2-1,.,TGTGCCAGCAAGGTCAGGGGATCTTACAATGAGCAGTTCTTC,CASKVRGSYNEQFF
.,TRBV28,TRBJ2-1,.,TGTGCCAGCTTCGGGGCCGAGGTACAATTCCACAATGAGCAGTTCTTC,CASFGAEVQFHNEQFF
.,TRBV7-7,TRBJ2-2,.,TGTGCTAGCAGCCCCGGGGGACTCCTCGGGACCGGGGAGCTGTTTTTT,CASSPGGLLGTGELFF
.,TRBV11-2,TRBJ2-1,few,TGTGCCAGCAACAAGCGGAACAATGAGCAGTTCTTC,CASNKRNNEQFF
.,TRBV11-3,TRBJ1-1,.,TGTGCCAGCAGCTCCCGGACGGGGATGAACACTGAAGCTTTCTTT,CASSSRTGMNTEAFF
TRBD2,TRBV6-6,TRBJ2-1,.,TGTGCCAGCAGCCAGGGACTAGCGGGGCTCGGTGAGCAGTTCTTC,CASSQGLAGLGEQFF
.,TRBV7-9,TRBJ2-7,.,TGTGCCAGCAGCTTAGTGAGGACAAATCAAAACGAGCAGTACTTC,CASSLVRTNQNEQYF
.,TRBV4-1,TRBJ1-5,.,TGCGCCAGCAGCCAACGATCCCTGGGGCCCCTTATGGAGCCCCAGCATTTT,CASSQRSLGPLMEPQHF
.,TRBV27,TRBJ1-4,.,TGTGCCAGCAGCAGAGACAGGAATAATGAAAAACTGTTTTTT,CASSRDRNNEKLFF
TRBD1,TRBV18,TRBJ2-5,once,TGTGCCAGCTCACCGGGACAGGAAGAGACCCAGTACTTC,CASSPGQEETQYF
TRBD1,TRBV28,TRBJ1-1,few,TGTGCCAGCAGTTCGCCGGGACAGGCCCTGAACACTGAAGCTTTCTTT,CASSSPGQALNTEAFF